This is a list of T cell receptor beta chains from one sample in a study of blood T cell repertoires in COVID-19. Generated by immunoSEQ multiplex PCR, the TCRdb table keeps only in-frame clones and is missing some. The sample holds around 170,000 clones, roughly nine tenths seen once. Source material: peripheral blood. Source of these receptors: a man aged 18 to 29 who had recovered from COVID-19. CDR3s include the opening cysteine and the closing phenylalanine or tryptophan. D genes are given only for firm matches. Expanded clones are given a class, and other clones once, few, many or no size at all.

>TRBJ1-2|TRBV4-2|NA|NA
TGTGCCAGCAGCCAAGACGTTCGGGAATTGAACTATGGCTACACCTTC
CASSQDVRELNYGYTF
>TRBJ2-5|TRBV6-6|once|TRBD1
TGTGCCAGCAGTCGGAAGAAAGTGACAGGGGGCAAGGAGACCCAGTACTTC
CASSRKKVTGGKETQYF
>TRBJ1-2|TRBV7-9|once|NA
TGTGCCAGCAATAATCATGACATGACGGGCTACACCTTC
CASNNHDMTGYTF
>TRBJ1-5|TRBV19|NA|NA
TGTGCCAGTAGTATAGACTGGGGGGGTCAGCCCCAGCATTTT
CASSIDWGGQPQHF
>TRBJ2-3|TRBV7-8|NA|NA
TGTGCCAGCAATAGCGGTCTCACAGATACGCAGTATTTT
CASNSGLTDTQYF
>TRBJ2-7|TRBV28|NA|TRBD2
TGTGCCAGCAGTTTCAGGGGACTAGCTGGCAACGAGCAGTACTTC
CASSFRGLAGNEQYF
>TRBJ2-1|TRBV10-1|NA|TRBD2
TGCGCCAGCAGGGTAGCGGGAGTCAACAATGAGCAGTTCTTC
CASRVAGVNNEQFF
>TRBJ1-5|TRBV20-1|NA|NA
TGCAGTGCTAGTAGGCAGGGAAGCAATCAGCCCCAGCATTTT
CSASRQGSNQPQHF
>TRBJ2-1|TRBV7-9|once|TRBD2
TGTGCCAGTGCGGGACTAGCGGGAGATAGTGAGCAGTTCTTC
CASAGLAGDSEQFF
>TRBJ1-6|TRBV7-2|NA|NA
TGTGCCAGCAGCTTCGGTCAAATTAATTCACCCCTCCACTTT
CASSFGQINSPLHF
>TRBJ2-1|TRBV19|NA|NA
TGTGCCAGTAGTATTAGTAGTGAGCAGTTCTTC
CASSISSEQFF
>TRBJ2-5|TRBV6-2/TRBV6-3|NA|NA
TGTGCCAGCAGTTCCTACCAGGTCGGAGAGACCCAGTACTTC
CASSSYQVGETQYF
>TRBJ2-1|TRBV20-1|NA|NA
TGCAGTGCTCCTAGGGGCAATGAGCAGTTCTTC
CSAPRGNEQFF
>TRBJ2-7|TRBV3-1/TRBV3-2|NA|TRBD1
TGTGCCTCTCGCGGGCAGGGGGCGGGAGAGCAGTACTTC
CASRGQGAGEQYF
>TRBJ1-5|TRBV6-2/TRBV6-3|NA|NA
TGTGCCAGCAGTTACGGGGAGAATAGCAATCAGCCCCAGCATTTT
CASSYGENSNQPQHF
>TRBJ1-1|TRBV3-1/TRBV3-2|NA|NA
TGTGCCAGCAGCCAATCACCGGGTGAAGCTTTCTTT
CASSQSPGEAFF